This TCR beta chain was captured by sequencing in a study of blood T cell repertoires in COVID-19. Trimming removed 3 bases from V and 1 base from J; junction bases left unmatched: 19. The CDR3 has 20 residues. The germline V gene encodes CDR1 SGDLS and CDR2 YYNGEE. Sequencing used immunoSEQ multiplex PCR; TCRdb keeps in-frame clones, though not all of them. The sample has about 110,000 clones; around 83% are singletons. The rearrangement links TRBV9 to TRBJ2-3; TRBD2 matches at 8 bases. The specimen sequenced was peripheral blood. This TCR came from a human donor in a cohort sampled during active COVID-19. The CDR3 reads CASSARRGGDGGDGTDTQYF. The CDR3 DNA reads TGTGCCAGCAGCGCCCGCCGGGGGGGGGATGGCGGGGACGGCACAGATACGCAGTATTTT.